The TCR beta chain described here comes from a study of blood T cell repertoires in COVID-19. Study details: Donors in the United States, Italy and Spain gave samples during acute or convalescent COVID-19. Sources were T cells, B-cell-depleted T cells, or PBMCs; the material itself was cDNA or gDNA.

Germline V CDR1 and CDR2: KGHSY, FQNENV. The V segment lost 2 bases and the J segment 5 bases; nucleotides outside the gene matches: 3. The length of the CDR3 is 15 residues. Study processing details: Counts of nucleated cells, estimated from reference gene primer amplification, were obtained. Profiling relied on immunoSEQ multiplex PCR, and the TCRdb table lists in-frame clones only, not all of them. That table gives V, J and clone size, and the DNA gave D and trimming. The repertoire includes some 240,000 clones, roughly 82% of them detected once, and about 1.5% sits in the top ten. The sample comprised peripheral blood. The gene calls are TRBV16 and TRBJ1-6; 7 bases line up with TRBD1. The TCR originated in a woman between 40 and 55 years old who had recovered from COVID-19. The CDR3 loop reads CASSQGTADNSPLHF. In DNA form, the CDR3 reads TGTGCCAGCAGCCAAGGGACAGCGGATAATTCACCCCTCCACTTT.